One T cell receptor beta chain is described in this entry. The data belong to a study of blood T cell repertoires in COVID-19. Produced via immunoSEQ multiplex PCR; TCRdb's table is partial and in-frame only. The sample has fewer than 400,000 clones, approximately 85% seen once. Germline-derived CDR1 and CDR2 are GTSNPN and SVGIG (reference sequence). CDR3 length: 12 amino acids. With V trimmed by 1 base and J by 7 bases, 0 bases remained unmatched. The specimen was PBMCs or T cells enriched from blood (not recorded which). This receptor was identified in a man younger than 45 who had recovered from COVID-19. V and J are TRBV30 and TRBJ1-4; 7 bases line up with TRBD1. The CDR3 nucleotides are TGTGCCTGGAGTGACAGGGGTGAAAAACTGTTTTTT. Its translation is CAWSDRGEKLFF.